This T cell receptor beta chain is drawn from a study of technical replicates of blood from several donors. Only in-frame clones appear in the TCRdb table, and some are missing; sequencing was by immunoSEQ multiplex PCR. The sample yields approximately 81,000 clones, approximately 75% seen once. From germline, CDR1 is SGHRS and CDR2 YFSETQ. Trimming cost V 1 base and J 1 base, with 6 bases left between them. The CDR3 sequence is 15 residues long. This clonotype was obtained from a human donor in good health. Some clones in this sample may be carry-over from other donors' samples. The chain employs TRBV5-1 and TRBJ2-6, with D tentatively TRBD1 (5 bases). Specimen: PBMCs. The CDR3 DNA reads TGCGCCAGCAGCTTGTCAGGGTCTGGGGCCAACGTCCTGACTTTC. This translates into CASSLSGSGANVLTF. The full variable domain, rest sourced from reference TRBV5-1 and TRBJ2-6, is KAGVTQTPRYLIKTRGQQVTLSCSPISGHRSVSWYQQTPGQGLQFLFEYFSETQRNKGNFPGRFSGRQFSNSRSEMNVSTLELGDSALYLCASSLSGSGANVLTFGAGSRLTVL.